The rows below give T cell receptor beta chains drawn from one sample of a study of cytomegalovirus exposure and HLA in healthy donors. The data were produced by immunoSEQ multiplex PCR, yet TCRdb's version contains in-frame clones alone and is incomplete. The data show about 110,000 clones, almost 96% seen once. The material sequenced was PBMCs. The receptor source for this set is a woman aged 18-29 years in good health and CMV-seronegative. Each CDR3 is given with its conserved first and last residue. D genes are given only for firm matches. Clone size appears in some rows only: once, few, many, or a class for an expanded clone.

CDR3 | DNA | size | J | D | V
CASSYNGLEYEQYF | TGTGCCAGCAGTTACAATGGACTCGAATACGAGCAGTACTTC | - | TRBJ2-7 | - | TRBV6-5
CASSSPGQSTDTQYF | TGTGCCAGCAGCTCTCCGGGACAGAGCACAGATACGCAGTATTTT | - | TRBJ2-3 | TRBD1 | TRBV5-6
CASSIGLEVNEQFF | TGTGCCAGTAGTATAGGCCTAGAGGTTAACGAGCAGTTCTTC | - | TRBJ2-1 | - | TRBV19
CASSVAMRGLDEQFF | TGTGCCAGCAGCGTAGCCATGCGGGGGTTGGATGAGCAGTTCTTC | - | TRBJ2-1 | TRBD2 | TRBV9
CASSLDDRNYGYTF | TGTGCCAGCAGCTTAGATGACAGAAACTATGGCTACACCTTC | - | TRBJ1-2 | - | TRBV7-2
CAWSVLGRANEKLFF | TGTGCCTGGAGTGTACTGGGCAGGGCGAATGAAAAACTGTTTTTT | - | TRBJ1-4 | - | TRBV30
CASSQGSYEQFF | TGTGCCAGCAGCCAGGGTAGTTATGAGCAGTTCTTC | once | TRBJ2-1 | - | TRBV7-9
CASSLGQGSIGGYTDTQYF | TGTGCCAGCAGTTTAGGACAGGGCTCAATAGGAGGGTACACAGATACGCAGTATTTT | - | TRBJ2-3 | TRBD1 | TRBV27
CASSQTPGQPYTGELFF | TGCGCCAGCAGCCAGACACCGGGACAGCCATACACCGGGGAGCTGTTTTTT | - | TRBJ2-2 | TRBD1 | TRBV4-3
CASTPGGDSPLHF | TGTGCCAGCACTCCAGGGGGAGATTCACCCCTCCACTTT | - | TRBJ1-6 | TRBD1 | TRBV2
CASSSLDREPYGYTF | TGTGCCAGCAGCTCTCTCGACAGAGAACCCTATGGCTACACCTTC | - | TRBJ1-2 | - | TRBV5-6